This is a list of T cell receptor beta chains from one sample in a study of OX40 agonist ivuxolimab in advanced cancers. Produced via immunoSEQ multiplex PCR; TCRdb's table is partial and in-frame only. The sample includes about 70,000 clones, roughly three quarters of them seen just once. The input for sequencing was CD4+ or CD8+ T cells sorted from blood, taken in a trial of the OX40 agonist ivuxolimab. Receptors originate from an adult with an advanced solid tumor such as melanoma, head and neck, liver or kidney cancer. Each CDR3 is given with its conserved first and last residue. Each record gives: V gene, D gene, CDR3 length, J gene, clone size, CDR3 DNA, CDR3 protein. D genes are given only for firm matches. Size tells how often a clone was seen (once, few, many) or the class of an expanded clone, and some rows leave it out.

TRBV9	TRBD2	16	TRBJ2-3	once	TGTGCCAGCAGCGTAGCTACTAGCGGGAGAAGAGATACGCAGTATTTT	CASSVATSGRRDTQYF
TRBV5-1	NA	14	TRBJ1-1	once	TGCGCCAGCAGCTTGGACCCGGGGGGCACTGAAGCTTTCTTT	CASSLDPGGTEAFF
TRBV7-2	NA	12	TRBJ1-2	NA	TGTGCCAGCAGCCCAAGTAATTATGGCTACACCTTC	CASSPSNYGYTF
TRBV19	TRBD1	14	TRBJ1-2	NA	TGTGCCAGTAGTACCCTCGGACAGGTCGATGGCTACACCTTC	CASSTLGQVDGYTF
TRBV6-4	TRBD2	17	TRBJ2-5	NA	TGTGCCAGCAGTGGGACACTAGCGGGAGCTAAAGGAGAGACCCAGTACTTC	CASSGTLAGAKGETQYF
TRBV19	NA	12	TRBJ1-5	NA	TGTGCCAGTAGTTCCAGAACGCAGCCCCAGCATTTT	CASSSRTQPQHF
TRBV6-1	NA	15	TRBJ1-4	NA	TGTGCCAGCAGTGTTTCCGAGGCGCTTCGAGGAAAACTGTTTTTT	CASSVSEALRGKLFF
TRBV7-2	NA	14	TRBJ2-2	NA	TGTGCCAGCAAAATTGACGGGGTTACCGGGGAGCTGTTTTTT	CASKIDGVTGELFF
TRBV7-2	TRBD1	17	TRBJ1-1	few	TGTGCCAGCAGCTTAGAGGGGGCAGGGGGCTGGGTCACTGAAGCTTTCTTT	CASSLEGAGGWVTEAFF
TRBV7-8	NA	14	TRBJ1-1	NA	TGTGCCAGCAGCTCTGGAGAGGGGGACACTGAAGCTTTCTTT	CASSSGEGDTEAFF
TRBV7-9	TRBD1	13	TRBJ1-6	few	TGTGCCAGCACGACGACAGGGAGATCACCCCTCCACTTT	CASTTTGRSPLHF